The 28 T cell receptor beta chains in this list originate from one sample, sequenced in a study of PD-L1 blockade in urothelial cancer. Data came from immunoSEQ multiplex PCR; TCRdb stores just in-frame clones and leaves some out. The data hold 20,000 to 25,000 clones, with 82% observed a single time. Time point denoted: peripheral blood 6 weeks after treatment start. Material: PBMCs, obtained around atezolizumab (anti-PD-L1) treatment. Source of these receptors: a man in his 70s with urothelial cancer.

V usage is TRBV5-1 and J usage is TRBJ2-1; TRBD2 might be the D (5 bases). V dropped 0 bases and J dropped 0 bases, with 7 bases sitting between them. Germline CDR1 SGHRS, CDR2 YFSETQ. The CDR3 has 15 residues. The CDR3 region has the DNA TGCGCCAGCAGCTTGGTAGCGAACTCCTACAATGAGCAGTTCTTC. Its translation is CASSLVANSYNEQFF.

The CDR3 DNA is TGTGCCATCAGTGAGTCGATGGGGAGCCCGGGAAATCAGCCCCAGCATTTT. Its translation: CAISESMGSPGNQPQHF. The J gene is TRBJ1-5, the V gene TRBV10-3; D is unclear. V shed 0 bases and J shed 4 bases, with 16 bases lying between them. The CDR3 consists of 17 residues. The germline gives CDR1 ENHRY, CDR2 SYGVKD.

The chain carries TRBV9 and TRBJ2-5; D might be TRBD2 (5 bases). The CDR3 runs 15 residues. CDR1 SGDLS and CDR2 YYNGEE come from the germline V gene. The ends were cut back, 3 bases at V and 0 bases at J, with 12 bases in the middle. CDR3: CASSATRRYQETQYF. The CDR3 DNA follows: TGTGCCAGCAGCGCGACGCGGAGGTACCAAGAGACCCAGTACTTC.

The V gene is TRBV18, the J gene TRBJ2-7; TRBD1 agrees at 8 bases. The CDR3 sequence is 13 residues long. V shed 5 bases, J shed 3 bases, and the junction held 3 bases outside the gene matches. Germline V gene data show CDR1 as KGHSH and CDR2 as LQKENI. This chain's CDR3 is CASSSDRGYEQYF. CDR3 nucleotides: TGTGCCAGCTCATCCGACAGGGGCTACGAGCAGTACTTC. The full variable domain, rest sourced from reference TRBV18 and TRBJ2-7, is NAGVMQNPRHLVRRRGQEARLRCSPMKGHSHVYWYRQLPEEGLKFMVYLQKENIIDESGMPKERFSAEFPKEGPSILRIQQVVRGDSAAYFCASSSDRGYEQYFGPGTRLTVT.

V is TRBV11-3 and J is TRBJ2-1; a weak D match, TRBD2 (5 bases). CDR1 and CDR2 from the germline V gene are SGHNT and YENEEA. The CDR3 runs to 16 residues. The V end lost 5 bases, the J end lost 0 bases, and 14 bases lay between the germline ends. CDR3 protein: CASSTQRKSSYNEQFF. The CDR3 DNA sequence: TGTGCCAGCAGCACTCAGCGGAAAAGCTCCTACAATGAGCAGTTCTTC.

V and J are TRBV2 and TRBJ2-7; D is ambiguous. The germline gives CDR1 SNHLY, CDR2 FYNNEI. The CDR3 length is 11 residues. The V gene lost 4 bases and the J gene lost 2 bases, with 3 bases spanning the gap. The CDR3 DNA reads TGTGCCAGCAGTGTCACCTACGAGCAGTACTTC. This gives the protein CASSVTYEQYF. Supplemented by reference TRBV2 and TRBJ2-7, the full variable domain reads EPEVTQTPSHQVTQMGQEVILRCVPISNHLYFYWYRQILGQKVEFLVSFYNNEISEKSEIFDDQFSVERPDGSNFTLKIRSTKLEDSAMYFCASSVTYEQYFGPGTRLTVT.

The chain joins TRBV29-1 to TRBJ1-2; no firm D call. The CDR3 loop spans 12 amino acids. Trimming pared 4 bases from V and 8 bases from J, leaving 14 bases between. The germline CDR1 and CDR2 sequences are SQVTM and ANQGSEA. The CDR3: CSVVFAGRGYTF. The CDR3 nucleotides are TGCAGCGTTGTTTTTGCGGGAAGAGGCTACACCTTC.

This clone turned up a few times. The chain employs TRBV5-8 and TRBJ2-5, with 9 bases identical to TRBD1. This CDR3 is built from 17 residues. The J segment lost 1 base and the V segment lost 0 bases, leaving 7 bases of the junction unmatched. CDR1 is SGHTS, CDR2 YDEGEE, per germline. The DNA of the CDR3 is TGTGCCAGCAGCTTGGCTCCCACAGGGGGCTTCCAAGAGACCCAGTACTTC. Protein sequence: CASSLAPTGGFQETQYF.

V gene TRBV4-2 combines with J gene TRBJ2-1; D might be TRBD1 (5 bases). Germline V gene data show CDR1 as LGHNA and CDR2 as YNFKEQ. This CDR3 region has 15 residues. V was shortened by 0 bases and J by 7 bases, with 13 bases between the two germline ends. CDR3 sequence: CASSQDRGSTNEQFF. The CDR3 DNA follows: TGTGCCAGCAGCCAAGATAGGGGTAGTACGAATGAGCAGTTCTTC.

The chain carries TRBV5-5 and TRBJ2-7; the D gene is possibly TRBD2 (6 bases). V was trimmed by 3 bases and J by 3 bases, leaving 13 bases between them. The CDR3 is 14 amino acids. Per germline, CDR1 SGHKS and CDR2 YYEKEE (reference sequence). In DNA, the CDR3 is TGTGCCAGCAGCTCTCAGGTGGGGGGCTACGAGCAGTACTTC. Protein: CASSSQVGGYEQYF.

This rearrangement joins TRBV15 to TRBJ1-3; 7 bases align to TRBD1. V shed 1 base, J shed 2 bases, and the junction held 5 bases outside the gene matches. CDR1 and CDR2 from the germline V gene are LNHNV and YYDKDF (reference sequence). This CDR3 region has 16 residues. The CDR3 here is CATSRGLTGAGNTIYF. In nucleotides, the CDR3 is TGTGCCACCAGCAGAGGGTTAACAGGGGCTGGAAACACCATATATTTT.

A few counts support this clone. The chain uses TRBV15 and TRBJ1-5; D uncertain. The V and J ends lost 8 bases and 3 bases respectively, with 8 bases between them. The CDR3 sequence is 12 residues long. Germline V gives CDR1 LNHNV, CDR2 YYDKDF (reference sequence). Here the CDR3 reads CATGGSNQPQHF. CDR3 coding DNA: TGTGCCACCGGCGGTTCCAATCAGCCCCAGCATTTT.

The chain is built from TRBV27 and TRBJ2-4; possible D gene TRBD2, 6 bases. Germline CDR1 and CDR2: MNHEY and SMNVEV (reference sequence). V was cut by 4 bases and J by 5 bases, with 12 bases left in between. The CDR3 totals 14 residues. CDR3 loop: CASSYAGRENIQYF. The CDR3 DNA follows: TGTGCCAGCAGTTACGCGGGACGGGAAAACATTCAGTACTTC.

In this sample, this clone turned up once. The chain employs TRBV5-8 and TRBJ1-5; TRBD1 matches 7 bases. The germline gives CDR1 SGHTS, CDR2 YDEGEE. The V and J ends lost 3 bases and 7 bases, in that order; junction bases with no gene match: 7. CDR3 length equals 14 residues. The CDR3 is CASSSGDRGQPQHF. CDR3 sequence (DNA): TGTGCCAGCAGCTCTGGGGACAGAGGACAGCCCCAGCATTTT.

This clone appeared once. The rearrangement links TRBV6-5 to TRBJ2-7; 7 nucleotides align to TRBD1. The J segment lost 0 bases and the V segment lost 7 bases, leaving 3 bases of the junction unmatched. In germline, CDR1 is MNHEY, CDR2 SVGAGI. The CDR3 is 13 residues long. This CDR3 reads CASKQGFSYEQYF. The CDR3 region has the DNA TGTGCCAGCAAACAGGGGTTCTCCTACGAGCAGTACTTC.

The rearrangement links TRBV15 to TRBJ2-7, with TRBD2 identical over 9 bases. CDR3 size: 15 residues. Germline loops: CDR1 LNHNV, CDR2 YYDKDF (reference sequence). The V segment lost 0 bases and the J segment 4 bases; nucleotides outside the gene matches: 4. The CDR3, as DNA: TGTGCCACCAGCAGAGAAGGAGCGGGAGGATACGAGCAGTACTTC. Its translation: CATSREGAGGYEQYF.

The chain carries TRBV1 and TRBJ2-1; the table assigns TRBD2, which was not confirmed against the DNA. TRBV1 is noted as a pseudogene. This CDR3 has 18 residues. The CDR3 region has the DNA TGCACCAGCAGCCAAGAAGGTGAGCGGGAGAAACCCCACAATGAGCAGTTCTTC. This sequence encodes CTSSQEGEREKPHNEQFF.

The rearrangement uses TRBV6-4 and TRBJ2-2; the D gene is possibly TRBD2 (5 bases). Looked up from germline, CDR1 is MRHNA and CDR2 is SNTAGT. The CDR3 extends over 14 amino acids. V was pared by 3 bases and J by 6 bases, with 11 bases between. The CDR3 nucleotides are TGTGCCAGCAGTGAAATGGACGGGGCCGGGGAGCTGTTTTTT. It codes for CASSEMDGAGELFF.

The chain recombines TRBV25-1 with TRBJ1-2; a weak D match, TRBD1 (5 bases). The germline CDR1 and CDR2 sequences are MGHDK and SYGVNS. Deletions cut 3 bases from V and 6 bases from J, with 11 bases between. The CDR3 length is 13 residues. CDR3 sequence (DNA): TGTGCCAGCAGTGATGAAGGGGCCCATGGCTACACCTTC. The encoded protein is CASSDEGAHGYTF.

Concerning this clone itself: At one end the junction does not follow the germline gene, possibly because of a read error. The chain employs TRBV5-1 and TRBJ2-7; 7 nucleotides agree with TRBD2. Germline CDR1 SGHRS, CDR2 YFSETQ. This CDR3 region has 15 residues. The CDR3 DNA is TGTGCCAGCAGCTTGGGCGGGAGCCTTACCTACGAGCAGTACTTC. Protein sequence: CASSLGGSLTYEQYF.

The rearrangement links TRBV30 to TRBJ2-3; TRBD2 matches at 7 bases. With 1 base clipped from V and 0 bases from J, the junction kept 4 bases outside the gene matches. The CDR3 contains 15 residues. Germline V gene sequence: CDR1 GTSNPN, CDR2 SVGIG (reference sequence). The CDR3 loop is CAWSGLAASTDTQYF. CDR3 DNA sequence: TGTGCCTGGAGTGGACTAGCTGCTAGCACAGATACGCAGTATTTT.

This chain uses TRBV6-5 with TRBJ1-1; 7 nucleotides align to TRBD1. CDR1 and CDR2 (germline): MNHEY, SVGAGI. The CDR3 is 12 residues long. Germline trimming cut 5 bases from V and 8 bases from J; bases unmatched to any gene: 5. The DNA for the CDR3 is TGTGCCAGCAGTACGACAGGGCACGAAGCTTTCTTT. This translates into CASSTTGHEAFF.

The gene calls are TRBV30 and TRBJ2-3; the match to TRBD2 covers 7 bases. The CDR3 is 12 amino acids. From germline, CDR1 is GTSNPN and CDR2 SVGIG (reference sequence). The V and J ends lost 4 bases and 3 bases, in that order; junction bases with no gene match: 1. The CDR3 protein is CAWTSGTDTQYF. For the CDR3, the DNA is TGTGCCTGGACTAGCGGAACAGATACGCAGTATTTT.

The rearrangement uses TRBV28 and TRBJ1-3; D remains unclear. Germline assignment: CDR1 MDHEN and CDR2 SYDVKM. The V gene lost 7 bases and the J gene lost 2 bases, with 15 bases spanning the gap. CDR3 length: 15 residues. This CDR3 is CASKIRLDPGNTIYF. CDR3 nucleotide sequence: TGTGCCAGCAAGATTCGCCTAGATCCTGGAAACACCATATATTTT.

The chain combines TRBV19 with TRBJ2-4; possible D gene TRBD1, 6 bases. CDR3 length: 16 residues. V was clipped by 0 bases and J by 0 bases, with 9 bases between them. Looked up from germline, CDR1 is LNHDA and CDR2 is SQIVND (reference sequence). In nucleotides, the CDR3 is TGTGCCAGTAGTATAGAGGGACAAATAGCCAAAAACATTCAGTACTTC. Translating it yields CASSIEGQIAKNIQYF.

The chain employs TRBV7-8 and TRBJ2-7; perhaps TRBD1 as D (6 bases). This CDR3 is built from 17 residues. In germline, CDR1 is SGHVS, CDR2 FQNEAQ. The V end was cut by 5 bases, the J end by 1 base, with 21 bases between. The CDR3 DNA follows: TGTGCCAGCAGCCTATGGTTTCGTTCAGGGACATCCTACGAGCAGTACTTC. It is translated as CASSLWFRSGTSYEQYF. The variable domain in full, with the rest retrieved from reference TRBV7-8 and TRBJ2-7, is GAGVSQSPRYKVAKRGQDVALRCDPISGHVSLFWYQQALGQGPEFLTYFQNEAQLDKSGLPSDRFFAERPEGSVSTLKIQRTQQEDSAVYLCASSLWFRSGTSYEQYFGPGTRLTVT.

V is TRBV2 and J is TRBJ2-2; 10 nucleotides match TRBD2. The V gene end was trimmed by 2 bases and the J gene end by 8 bases; junction bases not matched to a gene: 8. Germline V gives CDR1 SNHLY, CDR2 FYNNEI. The CDR3 consists of 16 residues. The CDR3: CASSERASGSPGELFF. CDR3 in DNA: TGTGCCAGCAGTGAAAGGGCTAGCGGGAGTCCAGGGGAGCTGTTTTTT.

The genes are TRBV27 and TRBJ2-7; the match to TRBD2 covers 9 bases. The V gene end was trimmed by 5 bases and the J gene end by 1 base; junction bases not matched to a gene: 6. The CDR3 totals 15 residues. Germline V gene sequence: CDR1 MNHEY, CDR2 SMNVEV (reference sequence). CDR3 region: CASSPSSGTSYEQYF. The CDR3 DNA reads as TGTGCCAGCAGTCCCTCTAGCGGGACTTCCTACGAGCAGTACTTC.